This TCR beta chain emerged from a study of OX40 agonist ivuxolimab in advanced cancers. In terms of the full investigation: Ivuxolimab was an agonistic, fully human IgG2 monoclonal antibody directed against OX40 (CD134), a costimulatory receptor. Of the 50 or so patients in dose escalation, about 19 had hepatocellular carcinoma, about 15 had melanoma, 9 had renal cell carcinoma and 9 had head and neck cancer. Peripheral TCRbeta sequencing aimed to test whether ivuxolimab altered TCR sequence diversity and caused clonal T-cell expansion. Partial responses occurred in three dose-escalation patients: two with cutaneous melanoma and one with hepatocellular carcinoma. Prior anti-PD-1, anti-PD-L1 or anti-CTLA-4 therapy was permitted, and checkpoint inhibitors had been received by less than 45% of dose-escalation patients. The monotherapy dose-escalation portion (N = 52 patients) of the phase I ivuxolimab trial is reported in the paper. In the dose-escalation cohort, roughly 80% of patients were male, and the mean age was roughly 60 years, with a range of roughly 20 to 79. Intravenous ivuxolimab was administered to patients every 2 weeks at six dose levels: 0.01, 0.1, 0.3, 1.5, 3 and 10 mg/kg.

On this clone: Its binding antigen is unknown. It has no much larger one-base neighbor in the sample; base qualities were not kept.

Beyond this particular receptor, the publication reports: Antigen specificity was not determined for the clonally expanded peripheral T cells. Low levels of normalized T-cell clonal expansion were also seen in some nonresponding patients. After ivuxolimab, expanded clones were on average more numerous among CD8+ T cells than among CD4+ T cells. In partial responders in the 0.1-3.0 mg/kg groups, normalized peripheral clonal expansion was found to be among the lowest, especially among CD8+ T cells. At doses of 0.1 to 3.0 mg/kg, clonal expansion of both CD4+ and CD8+ blood T cells was observed from baseline to week 6.

Genomic DNA was extracted from sorted cells for sequencing of the TCRbeta CDR3 region. TCRbeta CDR3 regions were sequenced using the immunoSEQ Assay. TCRdb mirrors the immuneACCESS table, restricted to in-frame sequences. Some clones are absent from its copies; in checked studies, under half trace to an unresolved V gene, and the reason for the others is unknown. The table for this sample lists about 52,000 clones; roughly 91% of them were counted only once. The ten largest clones represent approximately 25% of the sample. The trial excluded patients who had a history of autoimmune disease or were on systemic immunosuppression. Peripheral blood for TCR sequencing was collected from all dose cohorts at baseline, on cycle 4 day 1, and on cycle 7 day 1. Samples came from an open-label, multicenter, first-in-human phase I dose-escalation trial of ivuxolimab. Adults with locally advanced or metastatic melanoma, renal cell, hepatocellular, or head and neck squamous cell carcinoma were enrolled in the trial. Before TCR sequencing, CD4+ T cells and CD8+ T cells were sorted from peripheral blood as separate populations.

At the junction V is shortened by 1 base and J by 4 bases; bases outside the gene matches: 6. Sequences MGHRA (CDR1) and YSYEKL (CDR2) are obtained from the germline V gene. The CDR3 goes from the cysteine to the phenylalanine over 17 residues. Left in the record is the CDR3 DNA by itself, 51 bases read in frame from the first base. This material consisted of CD4+ or CD8+ T cells sorted from blood, taken in a trial of the OX40 agonist ivuxolimab. The chain uses TRBV4-1 and TRBJ2-7; 14 bases in between match TRBD2. The sequence came from an adult with an advanced solid tumor such as melanoma, head and neck, liver or kidney cancer. At the DNA level, the sequence is TGCGCCAGCAGCCAAGGAACCGGGACTAGCGGGAGTTACGAGCAGTACTTC. It encodes CASSQGTGTSGSYEQYF.